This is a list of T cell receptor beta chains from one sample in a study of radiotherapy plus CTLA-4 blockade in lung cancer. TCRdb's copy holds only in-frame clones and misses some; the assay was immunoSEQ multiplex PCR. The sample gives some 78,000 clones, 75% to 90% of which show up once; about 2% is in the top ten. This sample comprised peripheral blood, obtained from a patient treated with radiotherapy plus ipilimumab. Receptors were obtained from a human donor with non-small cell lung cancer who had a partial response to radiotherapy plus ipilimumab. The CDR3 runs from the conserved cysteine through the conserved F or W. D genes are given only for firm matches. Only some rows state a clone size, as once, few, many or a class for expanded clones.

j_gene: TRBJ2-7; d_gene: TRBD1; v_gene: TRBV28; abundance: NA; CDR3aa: CASSTPGTGGYEQYF; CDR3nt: TGTGCCAGCAGTACCCCTGGGACAGGGGGCTACGAGCAGTACTTC
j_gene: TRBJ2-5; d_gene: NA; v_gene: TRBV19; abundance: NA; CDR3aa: CASSIRAPNEGQETQYF; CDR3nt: TGTGCCAGTAGTATAAGGGCCCCAAACGAGGGCCAAGAGACCCAGTACTTC
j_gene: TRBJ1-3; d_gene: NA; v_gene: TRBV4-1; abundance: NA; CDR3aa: CASRPKAGAGNTIYF; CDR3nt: TGCGCCAGCAGACCTAAGGCAGGGGCTGGAAACACCATATATTTT
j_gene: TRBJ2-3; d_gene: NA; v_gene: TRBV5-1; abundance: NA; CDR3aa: CASSFRRAADTDTQYF; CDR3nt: TGCGCCAGCAGCTTCCGGAGAGCGGCTGACACAGATACGCAGTATTTT
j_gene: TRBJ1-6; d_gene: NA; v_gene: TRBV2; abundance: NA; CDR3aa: CASNPDTVNSPLHF; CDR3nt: TGTGCCAGCAATCCGGACACAGTAAATTCACCCCTCCACTTT
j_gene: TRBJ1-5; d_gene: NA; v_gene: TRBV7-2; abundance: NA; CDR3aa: CASSLRGYSNQPQHF; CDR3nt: TGTGCCAGCAGCTTACGGGGTTATAGCAATCAGCCCCAGCATTTT
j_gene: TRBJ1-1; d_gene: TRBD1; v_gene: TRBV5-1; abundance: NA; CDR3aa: CASSSGTGAKNEAFF; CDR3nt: TGCGCCAGCAGCTCCGGGACAGGGGCAAAGAATGAAGCTTTCTTT
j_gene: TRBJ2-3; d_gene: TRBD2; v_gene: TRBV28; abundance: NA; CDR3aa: CASSSSIRLAGTDTQYF; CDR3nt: TGTGCCAGCAGTTCTTCTATCAGACTAGCGGGGACAGATACGCAGTATTTT
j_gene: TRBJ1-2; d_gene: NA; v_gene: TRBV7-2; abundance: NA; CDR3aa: CASSLAATGYTF; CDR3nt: TGTGCCAGCAGCTTAGCAGCCACTGGCTACACCTTC
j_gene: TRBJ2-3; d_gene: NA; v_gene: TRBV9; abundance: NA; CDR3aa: CASSPRQQNTDTQYF; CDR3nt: TGTGCCAGCAGCCCCCGACAGCAGAACACAGATACGCAGTATTTT
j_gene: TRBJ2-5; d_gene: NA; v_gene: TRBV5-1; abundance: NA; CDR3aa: CASSLGGQGQETQYF; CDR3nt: TGCGCCAGCAGCTTGGGAGGGCAGGGGCAAGAGACCCAGTACTTC
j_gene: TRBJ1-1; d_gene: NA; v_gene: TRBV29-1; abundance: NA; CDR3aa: CSVETGSDLNAFF; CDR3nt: TGCAGCGTTGAAACGGGGTCCGATCTGAATGCTTTCTTT
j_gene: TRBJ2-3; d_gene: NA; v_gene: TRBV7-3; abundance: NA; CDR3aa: CASSLRGEITDTQYF; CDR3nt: TGTGCCAGCAGCTTAAGGGGAGAGATCACAGATACGCAGTATTTT
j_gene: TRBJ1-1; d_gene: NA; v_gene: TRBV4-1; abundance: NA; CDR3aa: CASSQDQWGRPEAFF; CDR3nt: TGCGCCAGCAGCCAAGATCAATGGGGGCGACCTGAAGCTTTCTTT
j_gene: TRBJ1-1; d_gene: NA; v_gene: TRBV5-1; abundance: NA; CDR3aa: CASSLETITEAFF; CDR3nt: TGCGCCAGCAGCTTGGAGACAATCACTGAAGCTTTCTTT
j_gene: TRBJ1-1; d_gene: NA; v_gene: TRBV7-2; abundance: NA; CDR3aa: CASSLPLATNTEAFF; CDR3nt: TGTGCCAGCAGCTTACCCCTGGCCACCAACACTGAAGCTTTCTTT
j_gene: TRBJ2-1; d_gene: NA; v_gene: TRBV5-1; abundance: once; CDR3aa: CASSLRQTNEQFF; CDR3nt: TGCGCCAGCAGCTTGAGACAGACGAATGAGCAGTTCTTC
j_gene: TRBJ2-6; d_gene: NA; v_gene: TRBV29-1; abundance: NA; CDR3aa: CSAGRGDVLTF; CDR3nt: TGCAGCGCTGGGCGGGGTGACGTCCTGACTTTC
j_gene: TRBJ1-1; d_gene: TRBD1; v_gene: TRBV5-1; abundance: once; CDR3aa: CASSSPGQRPHEAFF; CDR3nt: TGCGCCAGCAGCAGTCCGGGACAGCGACCTCATGAAGCTTTCTTT